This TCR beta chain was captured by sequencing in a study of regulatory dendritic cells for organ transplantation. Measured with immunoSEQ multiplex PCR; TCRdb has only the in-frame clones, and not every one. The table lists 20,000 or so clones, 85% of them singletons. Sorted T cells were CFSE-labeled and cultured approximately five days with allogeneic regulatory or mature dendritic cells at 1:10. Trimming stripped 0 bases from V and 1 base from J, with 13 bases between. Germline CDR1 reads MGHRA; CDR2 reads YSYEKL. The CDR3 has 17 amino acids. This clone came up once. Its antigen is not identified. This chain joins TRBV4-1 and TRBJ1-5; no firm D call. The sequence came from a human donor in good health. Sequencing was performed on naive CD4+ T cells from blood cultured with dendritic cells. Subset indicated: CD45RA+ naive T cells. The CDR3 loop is CASSQDWAALSNQPQHF. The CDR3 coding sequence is TGCGCCAGCAGCCAAGATTGGGCAGCTTTAAGCAATCAGCCCCAGCATTTT.